The 14 T cell receptor beta chains below were found in one sample sequenced in a study of cytomegalovirus exposure and HLA in healthy donors. Data came from immunoSEQ multiplex PCR; TCRdb stores just in-frame clones and leaves some out. The data hold about 160,000 clones, with approximately 96% observed a single time. Sequencing used PBMCs. These receptors were obtained from a woman aged 18-30 years in good health and CMV-seronegative.

V and J are TRBV10-3 and TRBJ2-7; weak D call: TRBD2 (6 bases). The CDR3 runs to 10 residues. V shed 11 bases and J shed 5 bases, with 10 bases lying between them. Germline CDR1 reads ENHRY; CDR2 reads SYGVKD. The CDR3 coding sequence is TGTGCCGCACGGGGGAACGAGCAGTACTTC. Amino acids: CAARGNEQYF.

CDR3 DNA: TGTGCCAGCAGCTGGCTAGCGGGCCTCAATGAGCAGTTCTTC. This gives the protein CASSWLAGLNEQFF. The rearrangement joins TRBV5-5 to TRBJ2-1; 8 bases fit TRBD2. The V segment lost 3 bases and the J segment 6 bases; nucleotides outside the gene matches: 5. Germline V gives CDR1 SGHKS, CDR2 YYEKEE (reference sequence). The CDR3 contains 14 residues.

The genes are TRBV6-1 and TRBJ1-1; 10 bases are shared with TRBD1. Trimming removed 2 bases from V and 3 bases from J; junction bases left unmatched: 6. Germline V gene sequence: CDR1 MNHNS, CDR2 SASEGT. CDR3 size: 16 residues. CDR3 sequence reads: CASSEFTGTGDTEAFF. Here the CDR3 DNA reads TGTGCCAGCAGTGAATTTACCGGGACAGGGGACACTGAAGCTTTCTTT.

Only one count was recorded for this clone. The rearrangement uses TRBV5-1 and TRBJ2-2; tentatively, D is TRBD2 (7 bases). This CDR3 contains 17 residues. Trimming stripped 4 bases from V and 4 bases from J, with 20 bases between. Germline values: CDR1 SGHRS, CDR2 YFSETQ. The CDR3 here is CASSAAPGGALTGELFF. CDR3 bases: TGCGCCAGCAGCGCGGCTCCTGGGGGGGCTCTCACCGGGGAGCTGTTTTTT.

The table lists this clone with a few counts. The rearrangement links TRBV7-9 to TRBJ1-5; no clear D. V lost 0 bases, J lost 1 base, and 10 bases lay in between. The CDR3 has 16 residues. Germline V lookup: CDR1 SEHNR, CDR2 FQNEAQ (reference sequence). The CDR3 here is CASSLAGQVSNQPQHF. In DNA form, the CDR3 reads TGTGCCAGCAGCTTAGCGGGTCAGGTAAGCAATCAGCCCCAGCATTTT. Looking up the rest from reference TRBV7-9 and TRBJ1-5 gives the full variable domain: DTGVSQNPRHKITKRGQNVTFRCDPISEHNRLYWYRQTLGQGPEFLTYFQNEAQLEKSRLLSDRFSAERPKGSFSTLEIQRTEQGDSAMYLCASSLAGQVSNQPQHFGDGTRLSIL.

This CDR3 reads CASSLRLDRETQYF. The CDR3, as DNA: TGTGCCAGCAGCTTGCGTCTCGACAGGGAGACCCAGTACTTC. The chain recombines TRBV7-9 with TRBJ2-5; a possible D gene is TRBD1 (6 bases). The germline V gene encodes CDR1 SEHNR and CDR2 FQNEAQ (reference sequence). The germline V and J ends were trimmed by 3 bases and 5 bases, with 13 bases remaining between them. The CDR3 is 14 amino acids.

In this sample, this clone turned up once. This CDR3 is CSVSVVDSPDEQYF. For the CDR3, the DNA is TGCAGCGTTTCGGTGGTCGACAGTCCGGACGAGCAGTACTTC. This chain joins TRBV29-1 and TRBJ2-7, with a weak D call TRBD1 (5 bases). Germline V gene lookup returns CDR1 SQVTM and CDR2 ANQGSEA. The V gene lost 5 bases and the J gene lost 5 bases, with 19 bases spanning the gap. This CDR3 region has 14 residues.

The rearrangement joins TRBV19 to TRBJ2-1; 8 bases match TRBD2. The germline V gene has CDR1 LNHDA and CDR2 SQIVND (reference sequence). The CDR3 has 15 amino acids. J gave up 3 bases and V 6 bases, and 7 bases lay outside the gene matches. The CDR3 sequence: CASRIRGGFYNEQFF. DNA for the CDR3: TGTGCCAGTAGAATCCGGGGGGGTTTCTACAATGAGCAGTTCTTC.

The chain combines TRBV6-5 with TRBJ1-2; TRBD1 aligns across 9 bases. The junction had 8 bases not matched to a gene; V was cut back by 6 bases and J by 6 bases. CDR3 length: 14 residues. Germline loops: CDR1 MNHEY, CDR2 SVGAGI. CDR3 bases: TGTGCCAGCAGGGGGGACAGGGAGAGCCATGGCTACACCTTC. It specifies CASRGDRESHGYTF.

This chain joins TRBV9 and TRBJ2-5; tentatively, D is TRBD1 (6 bases). Germline V gives CDR1 SGDLS, CDR2 YYNGEE. V dropped 0 bases and J dropped 0 bases, with 9 bases sitting between them. CDR3 length equals 15 residues. The DNA for the CDR3 is TGTGCCAGCAGCGTAGGTGGGGGCTACCAAGAGACCCAGTACTTC. Residues: CASSVGGGYQETQYF.

This chain connects TRBV27 to TRBJ2-3; TRBD2 aligns across 14 bases. J gave up 12 bases and V 7 bases, and 12 bases lay outside the gene matches. This CDR3 is 15 amino acids long. CDR1 is MNHEY and CDR2 is SMNVEV in the germline V gene (reference sequence). In DNA form, the CDR3 reads TGTGCCAGCATCCCGACTAGCGGGGGGGCCCGTGATCAGTATTTT. Translating gives CASIPTSGGARDQYF.

The V gene is TRBV7-9, the J gene TRBJ2-7; 7 positions match TRBD1. The germline gives CDR1 SEHNR, CDR2 FQNEAQ (reference sequence). V dropped 3 bases and J dropped 3; count of bases not matched to a gene: 14. The CDR3 totals 17 residues. The CDR3 sequence is CASSFKGSGQHRYEQYF. DNA of the CDR3: TGTGCCAGCAGCTTCAAGGGCTCGGGACAGCACCGCTACGAGCAGTACTTC.

This chain uses TRBV4-3 with TRBJ2-3, with D perhaps matching TRBD2 (6 bases). Germline V CDR1 and CDR2: LGHNA, YSLEER. There are 16 residues in the CDR3. V lost 4 bases, J lost 1 base, and 15 bases lay in between. CDR3 in amino acids: CASSRIAGGGTDTQYF. Written as DNA, the CDR3 is TGCGCCAGCAGCCGTATAGCCGGGGGTGGCACAGATACGCAGTATTTT.

The chain combines TRBV10-3 with TRBJ1-6; 8 bases agree with TRBD1. Losses at the gene ends were 9 bases for V and 7 bases for J; bases not matched to a gene: 14. The CDR3 spans 16 residues. The germline CDR1 and CDR2 sequences are ENHRY and SYGVKD. CDR3 protein: CAISRQMTGVNSPLHF. The DNA of the CDR3 is TGTGCCATTTCCCGACAGATGACAGGGGTAAATTCACCCCTCCACTTT.